Included here is one T cell receptor (beta chain) sequence, with context. Its target is not known. The data were obtained in a study of OX40 agonist ivuxolimab in advanced cancers. Across the study: Head and neck, renal cell, melanoma or hepatocellular carcinoma were the cancers that dose-escalation patients had. Study-wide results and caveats: Compared with CD4+, CD8+ T cells on average had more expanded clones. The specificity for antigen of the expanded peripheral T cells was not determined.

TCRdb keeps only in-frame clones here, not all; method: immunoSEQ multiplex PCR. In the table there are about 16,000 clones, around nine tenths of which are singletons. The CDR3 sequence is 15 residues long. V lost 0 bases and J lost 9; bases outside the gene matches: 8. Germline CDR1 and CDR2: MNHNY and SVGAGI (reference sequence). The chain combines TRBV6-6 with TRBJ2-1, with 7 bases fitting TRBD1. Material: CD4+ or CD8+ T cells sorted from blood, obtained in a trial of the OX40 agonist ivuxolimab. The receptor was isolated from an adult with an advanced solid tumor such as melanoma, head and neck, liver or kidney cancer. This chain's CDR3 is CASSYSEGAGGEQFF. CDR3 DNA: TGTGCCAGCAGTTACTCCGAGGGGGCGGGCGGTGAGCAGTTCTTC.